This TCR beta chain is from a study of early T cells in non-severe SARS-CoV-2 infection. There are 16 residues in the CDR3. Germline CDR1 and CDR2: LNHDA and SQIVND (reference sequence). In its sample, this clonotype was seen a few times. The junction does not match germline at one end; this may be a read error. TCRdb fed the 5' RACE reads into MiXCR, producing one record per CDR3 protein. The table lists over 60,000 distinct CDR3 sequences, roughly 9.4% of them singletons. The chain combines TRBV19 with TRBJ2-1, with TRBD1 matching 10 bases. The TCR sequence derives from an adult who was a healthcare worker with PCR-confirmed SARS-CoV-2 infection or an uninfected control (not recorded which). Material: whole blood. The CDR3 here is CAGSRTGGGFNNEQFF. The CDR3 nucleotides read TGTGCCGGTAGCAGGACAGGGGGTGGATTTAACAATGAGCAGTTCTTC.